The rows below give T cell receptor beta chains drawn from one sample of a study of CD8 T cells in ankylosing spondylitis. One entry per CDR3 protein, called by TCRdb with MiXCR from the 5' RACE reads. The sample lists roughly 670,000 distinct CDR3 sequences, 19% occurring once. Material: blood, either unsorted or a sorted T cell fraction (not recorded which). These receptors all stem from a male donor with ankylosing spondylitis. The CDR3 runs from the conserved cysteine through the conserved F or W. D genes are given only for firm matches. Size tells how often a clone was seen (once, few, many) or the class of an expanded clone, and some rows leave it out.

TRBJ2-3 few TRBV4-3 - TGCGCCAGCAGCCAAGGGACCCCCGTCACAGATACGCAGTATTTT CASSQGTPVTDTQYF
TRBJ1-1 - TRBV20-1 - TGCAGTGCTAGAAGTAGACAGAGGATGAACACTGAAGCTTTCTTT CSARSRQRMNTEAFF
TRBJ1-2 - TRBV12-3/TRBV12-4 TRBD1 TGTGCCATCAGTTTAGCCAACCCGGGACAGGGGGCGAGGGGCTACACCTTC CAISLANPGQGARGYTF
TRBJ2-1 - TRBV2 - TGTGCCAGCATTTATGGGTTCGGTGAGCAGTTCTTC CASIYGFGEQFF
TRBJ2-7 few TRBV28 TRBD1 TGTGCCAGCAGTGAGCCGGGACAGGAGGGATTAGCGGCCTACGAGCAGTACTTC CASSEPGQEGLAAYEQYF
TRBJ1-2 few TRBV19 TRBD1 TGTGCCGCGACAGGGGGCATAGGCTATGGCTACACCTTC CAATGGIGYGYTF
TRBJ2-2 - TRBV29-1 - TGCAGCGTTGAGGTGCTGTCCGGGGAGCTGTTTTTT CSVEVLSGELFF
TRBJ2-5 many TRBV30 - TGTGCCTGGGGGGATCAAGAGACCCAGTACTTC CAWGDQETQYF
TRBJ2-1 many TRBV5-1 TRBD2 TGCGCCAGCAGCACGGGGACTAGCGGTCTTTACAATGAGCAGTTCTTC CASSTGTSGLYNEQFF
TRBJ2-3 few TRBV28 TRBD1 TGTGCCAGCAGAGGGCCCCTCGGGACAGCTAGCACAGATACGCAGTATTTT CASRGPLGTASTDTQYF
TRBJ2-7 few TRBV4-1 TRBD1 TGCGCCAGCAGCCCGACAGGGATAAGCTACGAGCAGTACTTC CASSPTGISYEQYF
TRBJ2-1 - TRBV4-2 - TGTGCCAGCAGCCAAGAAAACCGAGATAGGGGTGGGGAGCAGTTCTTC CASSQENRDRGGEQFF
TRBJ1-1 few TRBV19 TRBD1 TGTGCCACTCGACACGATGGACAGGCTGAAGCTTTCTTT CATRHDGQAEAFF
TRBJ2-3 - TRBV20-1 - TGCAGTGCCACCGTTGGGACAGATACGCAGTATTTT CSATVGTDTQYF
TRBJ2-2 few TRBV4-1 TRBD2 TGCGCCAGCAGCCAAGAACTAGCGGGAGTTGCCGGGGAGCTGTTTTTT CASSQELAGVAGELFF
TRBJ2-7 few TRBV15 - TGTGCCACCAGCAGCCAGGTGGCTTACTACGAGCAGTACTTC CATSSQVAYYEQYF
TRBJ1-2 few TRBV4-1 TRBD1 TGCGCCAGCAGCCAGTCAACCGGGACAGAGCTGTATAACTATGGCTACACCTTC CASSQSTGTELYNYGYTF
TRBJ1-2 - TRBV5-4 - TGTGCCAGCAGCTTGGGTGGAGGGCCGACAGCTAACTATGGCTACACCTTC CASSLGGGPTANYGYTF
TRBJ1-2 - TRBV6-2/TRBV6-3 - TGTGCCAGCAGTTACGGATCAGGACTATACTATGGCTACACCTTC CASSYGSGLYYGYTF
TRBJ1-2 - TRBV12-3/TRBV12-4 - TGTGCCAGCACCGCCTTGGGGGGTAGCTACACCTTC CASTALGGSYTF
TRBJ2-3 few TRBV5-1 TRBD1 TGCGCCAGCAGCTTGATGGGACAGGGGCTTAAGGATACGCAGTATTTT CASSLMGQGLKDTQYF
TRBJ1-1 - TRBV21-1 - TGTGCCAGCAGCATACAGGGGGCGAGGACTGAAGCTTTCTTT CASSIQGARTEAFF
TRBJ1-2 - TRBV5-1 - TGCGCCAGCAGCTTGTTAGGGGTCGGCTACACCTTC CASSLLGVGYTF
TRBJ2-2 few TRBV25-1 - TGTGCCAGCAGTGAATTGAGAAACACCGGGGAGCTGTTTTTT CASSELRNTGELFF
TRBJ2-3 - TRBV9 TRBD2 TGTGCCAGCAGCGGACTAGCGGGATACACAGATACGCAGTATTTT CASSGLAGYTDTQYF
TRBJ1-5 - TRBV28 - TGTGCCAGCATCCAGACCACCCTTAGCAATCAGCCCCAGCATTTT CASIQTTLSNQPQHF